Listed here are 27 T cell receptor beta chains from one sample, sequenced in a study of T cell clonotyping in hematopoietic cell transplantation. The protocol was immunoSEQ multiplex PCR, while the TCRdb copy is restricted to in-frame clones and leaves out a portion. The sample shows fewer than 70,000 clones, 90% to 95% of them seen only once. The sample comprised peripheral blood mononuclear cells. These receptors were obtained from a man aged 50 to 59 in good health. Some clones in this sample may be carry-over from other donors' samples.

This sequence joins TRBV5-4 and TRBJ2-7; D might be TRBD2 (6 bases). The CDR3 covers 17 residues. Germline loops: CDR1 SGHNT, CDR2 YYREEE (reference sequence). The ends were cut back, 4 bases at V and 3 bases at J, with 23 bases in the middle. The CDR3 loop reads CASSLRDAGRLGYEQYF. In DNA form, the CDR3 reads TGTGCCAGCAGCCTCCGGGACGCCGGCAGACTAGGCTACGAGCAGTACTTC.

In regard to this clone: At one of its ends the junction is not consistent with the germline gene, which may arise from a read error. The chain recombines TRBV7-7 with TRBJ2-3; D gene unclear. The CDR3 has 15 amino acids. Germline V gene data show CDR1 as SSHAT and CDR2 as FNYEAQ (reference sequence). The CDR3 region has the DNA TGTGCTAGCAGCTTAGGACCCCAGTACACAGATACGCAGTATTTT. It encodes CASSLGPQYTDTQYF.

The chain uses TRBV11-2 and TRBJ2-5; 12 positions agree with TRBD2. The J call is uncertain, as TRBJ2-7 better fits the DNA end. Germline lookup yields CDR1 SGHAT and CDR2 FQNNGV. The CDR3 loop spans 15 amino acids. In DNA form, the CDR3 reads TGTGCCAGCAGCTCGCTAGCGGGAGGGCCCTACGAGCAGTACTTC. As protein: CASSSLAGGPYEQYF.

In its sample, this clone was seen once. The chain is built from TRBV6-5 and TRBJ2-2, with D maybe TRBD2 (6 bases). This CDR3 comprises 15 residues. CDR1 and CDR2 from the germline V gene are MNHEY and SVGAGI. V was trimmed by 2 bases and J by 5 bases, leaving 12 bases between them. The DNA of the CDR3 is TGTGCCAGCAGTTACAGCCGGGAGAGGACCGGGGAGCTGTTTTTT. Translating gives CASSYSRERTGELFF.

V and J are TRBV6-1 and TRBJ2-7; 11 bases are a match to TRBD1. V shed 5 bases, J shed 7 bases, and the junction held 7 bases outside the gene matches. The CDR3 loop spans 14 amino acids. CDR1 and CDR2 from the germline V gene are MNHNS and SASEGT. This CDR3 reads CASSNGQGAKEQYF. In DNA form, the CDR3 reads TGTGCCAGCAGTAATGGACAGGGGGCGAAGGAGCAGTACTTC.

This clone was seen a few times. V usage is TRBV27 and J usage is TRBJ2-7; TRBD1 agrees at 9 bases. The V gene's germline CDR1 is MNHEY and CDR2 SMNVEV (reference sequence). V shed 10 bases and J 2 bases; nucleotides not matched to a gene: 18. The CDR3 is 17 amino acids. CDR3 loop: CAIFTGQGTQVTYEQYF. Written as DNA, the CDR3 is TGTGCCATATTCACCGGACAGGGGACTCAAGTAACCTACGAGCAGTACTTC.

The J gene is TRBJ1-5, the V gene TRBV27; a weak D match, TRBD1 (5 bases). CDR1 is MNHEY and CDR2 is SMNVEV in the germline V gene (reference sequence). Trimming took off 3 bases at V and 1 base at J, with 10 bases between the two ends. This CDR3 is built from 15 residues. Here the CDR3 DNA reads TGTGCCAGCAGTTTGTCGGGGCTGAGCAATCAGCCCCAGCATTTT. It yields the protein CASSLSGLSNQPQHF.

This sequence joins TRBV30 and TRBJ1-2; TRBD1 matches at 9 bases. This CDR3 has 13 residues. CDR1 and CDR2 (germline): GTSNPN, SVGIG (reference sequence). The V and J ends lost 8 bases and 7 bases, in that order; junction bases with no gene match: 11. CDR3 DNA sequence: TGTGCCACCACCCAGGGACAGGGAGCTGGCTACACCTTC. It yields the protein CATTQGQGAGYTF.

The V gene is TRBV13, the J gene TRBJ2-5; the D is unclear. V was cut by 5 bases and J by 4 bases, with 5 bases left in between. CDR1 is PRHDT and CDR2 is FYEKMQ in the germline V gene (reference sequence). This CDR3 region has 11 residues. This CDR3 reads CASSVRETQYF. CDR3 bases: TGTGCCAGCAGCGTTCGAGAGACCCAGTACTTC.

This clone was counted a single time. This rearrangement joins TRBV11-2 to TRBJ2-7; possibly TRBD1 for D (5 bases). V shed 4 bases and J shed 8 bases, with 24 bases lying between them. Germline V gene sequence: CDR1 SGHAT, CDR2 FQNNGV. The CDR3 covers 16 residues. In nucleotides, the CDR3 is TGTGCCAGCAGCTCGCTTAGGGCAGGGCCTGTTTTGAAGCAGTACTTC. This sequence encodes CASSSLRAGPVLKQYF. Looking up the rest from reference TRBV11-2 and TRBJ2-7 gives the full variable domain: EAGVAQSPRYKIIEKRQSVAFWCNPISGHATLYWYQQILGQGPKLLIQFQNNGVVDDSQLPKDRFSAERLKGVDSTLKIQPAKLEDSAVYLCASSSLRAGPVLKQYFGPGTRLTVT.

The chain carries TRBV5-1 and TRBJ2-5; D assignment may be TRBD1 or TRBD2 (6 bases each). The germline V gene has CDR1 SGHRS and CDR2 YFSETQ. This CDR3 region has 14 residues. V was clipped by 0 bases and J by 5 bases, with 11 bases between them. CDR3 coding DNA: TGCGCCAGCAGCTTGGCGGGGGCTAAGGAGACCCAGTACTTC. Amino acid sequence: CASSLAGAKETQYF.

This chain's CDR3 is CASSFQLTGYTGELFF. The CDR3 nucleotides are TGTGCCAGCAGTTTTCAACTTACAGGGTATACCGGGGAGCTGTTTTTT. The chain links TRBV28 to TRBJ2-2; TRBD1 is a possible D gene (6 bases). Trimming cost V 3 bases and J 5 bases, with 16 bases left between them. Germline CDR1 MDHEN, CDR2 SYDVKM. The CDR3 is 16 residues long.

J is TRBJ2-7 and V is TRBV9, with 7 positions matching TRBD1. The CDR3 is made up of 14 amino acids. Germline values: CDR1 SGDLS, CDR2 YYNGEE. After removal of 3 bases from V and 2 bases from J, the junction contained 5 bases not matched to a gene. The DNA of the CDR3 is TGTGCCAGCAGCGCTCCAGACAGGGCCTACGAGCAGTACTTC. Its translation is CASSAPDRAYEQYF. The whole variable domain, filled in from reference TRBV9 and TRBJ2-7, reads DSGVTQTPKHLITATGQRVTLRCSPRSGDLSVYWYQQSLDQGLQFLIQYYNGEERAKGNILERFSAQQFPDLHSELNLSSLELGDSALYFCASSAPDRAYEQYFGPGTRLTVT.

The chain uses TRBV4-1 and TRBJ2-7; the D is unclear. V was trimmed by 4 bases and J by 6 bases, leaving 19 bases between them. Germline V gene sequence: CDR1 MGHRA, CDR2 YSYEKL. This CDR3 comprises 15 residues. The CDR3 region is CASSPSLPNIREQYF. In DNA form, the CDR3 reads TGCGCCAGCAGCCCCTCCCTCCCGAACATCCGCGAGCAGTACTTC.

This clone was counted a single time. CDR3 sequence (DNA): TGTGCCAGCAGTGGACTAGCGAACACCGGGGAGCTGTTTTTT. This codes for CASSGLANTGELFF. This chain connects TRBV2 to TRBJ2-2; TRBD2 might be the D (6 bases). The CDR3 covers 14 residues. Germline CDR1 and CDR2: SNHLY and FYNNEI. The germline V and J ends were trimmed by 4 bases and 0 bases, with 6 bases remaining between them.

This sequence joins TRBV6-5 and TRBJ1-3; tentatively, D is TRBD1 (6 bases). This CDR3 comprises 15 residues. The germline V gene encodes CDR1 MNHEY and CDR2 SVGAGI. The V end was cut by 5 bases, the J end by 1 base, with 12 bases between. The CDR3 DNA reads as TGTGCCAGCAGTCTCTCCGGGACATCTGGAAACACCATATATTTT. Residues: CASSLSGTSGNTIYF.

CDR3 nucleotides: TGCGCCAGCAGCCACCCCGGGAGGGAAGGGGAGACCCAGTACTTC. This codes for CASSHPGREGETQYF. This chain joins TRBV4-1 and TRBJ2-5; 8 bases line up with TRBD2. The CDR3 is 15 residues long. From germline, CDR1 is MGHRA and CDR2 YSYEKL. J lost 5 bases, V lost 3 bases, and 8 bases had no gene match.

J is TRBJ1-4 and V is TRBV28, with 7 bases that match TRBD1. This CDR3 has 14 residues. V lost 6 bases and J lost 3; bases outside the gene matches: 4. Germline lookup yields CDR1 MDHEN and CDR2 SYDVKM. CDR3 sequence: CASRQGSANEKLFF. The CDR3 region has the DNA TGTGCCAGCAGACAGGGGTCTGCTAATGAAAAACTGTTTTTT.

The chain joins TRBV28 to TRBJ1-4; possible D gene TRBD1, 6 bases. The V and J ends lost 8 bases and 0 bases respectively, with 13 bases between them. The CDR3 runs to 15 residues. The V gene's germline CDR1 is MDHEN and CDR2 SYDVKM. The CDR3 loop reads CASQKGGTTNEKLFF. The CDR3 DNA follows: TGTGCCAGCCAAAAAGGGGGAACAACTAATGAAAAACTGTTTTTT.

The chain employs TRBV2 and TRBJ2-1; D is unclear. From germline, CDR1 is SNHLY and CDR2 FYNNEI. V was cut by 6 bases and J by 2 bases, with 5 bases left in between. The CDR3 has 12 amino acids. The CDR3 nucleotides read TGTGCCAGCAGCCGACCCTACAATGAGCAGTTCTTC. It is translated as CASSRPYNEQFF. Filled out from reference TRBV2 and TRBJ2-1, the complete variable domain reads EPEVTQTPSHQVTQMGQEVILRCVPISNHLYFYWYRQILGQKVEFLVSFYNNEISEKSEIFDDQFSVERPDGSNFTLKIRSTKLEDSAMYFCASSRPYNEQFFGPGTRLTVL.

This chain links TRBV6-1 with TRBJ2-7; 8 bases map to TRBD1. The CDR3 loop spans 14 amino acids. J was trimmed by 0 bases and V by 3 bases; bases with no gene match: 1. Germline CDR1 and CDR2: MNHNS and SASEGT. This CDR3 is CASSEGTGSYEQYF. In DNA form, the CDR3 reads TGTGCCAGCAGTGAGGGGACAGGCTCCTACGAGCAGTACTTC.

The rearrangement uses TRBV5-6 and TRBJ2-7, with D unresolved. This CDR3 has 16 residues. The V and J ends lost 0 bases and 2 bases respectively, with 15 bases between them. In germline, CDR1 is SGHDT, CDR2 YYEEEE. The CDR3 DNA reads as TGTGCCAGCAGCTTGGCCGGAACGTGGGCCCCCTACGAGCAGTACTTC. Its translation: CASSLAGTWAPYEQYF.

The chain links TRBV5-4 to TRBJ1-2, with D possibly TRBD1 on 6 matching bases. Germline V gives CDR1 SGHNT, CDR2 YYREEE (reference sequence). V lost 3 bases and J lost 4, with 13 bases in between. The CDR3 spans 14 residues. CDR3: CASSSWGLRYGYTF. The CDR3 DNA is TGTGCCAGCAGCTCCTGGGGGCTTCGCTATGGCTACACCTTC.

The chain combines TRBV7-2 with TRBJ1-4; D may be TRBD1 (5 bases). Trimming left V 4 bases short and J 8 bases short, with 14 bases between. The CDR3 is 14 amino acids. Looked up from germline, CDR1 is SGHTA and CDR2 is FQGNSA. DNA of the CDR3: TGTGCCAGCAGCTCAGGGCCTGGGGGGGAAAAACTGTTTTTT. Its translation is CASSSGPGGEKLFF.

The chain uses TRBV11-3 and TRBJ2-3; D unclear. Germline lookup yields CDR1 SGHNT and CDR2 YENEEA. CDR3 length: 13 amino acids. V was pared by 0 bases and J by 3 bases, with 4 bases between. CDR3 region: CASSLDGTDTQYF. CDR3 nucleotide sequence: TGTGCCAGCAGCTTAGACGGGACAGATACGCAGTATTTT. The entire variable domain, with the rest obtained from reference TRBV11-3 and TRBJ2-3, is as follows: EAGVVQSPRYKIIEKKQPVAFWCNPISGHNTLYWYLQNLGQGPELLIRYENEEAVDDSQLPKDRFSAERLKGVDSTLKIQPAELGDSAVYLCASSLDGTDTQYFGPGTRLTVL.

The rearrangement links TRBV7-6 to TRBJ1-5; D might be TRBD1 (5 bases). CDR3 length equals 14 residues. V was cut by 2 bases and J by 9 bases, with 14 bases left in between. The germline CDR1 and CDR2 sequences are SGHVS and FNYEAQ. CDR3 sequence: CASSLPEGTWPQHF. In DNA form, the CDR3 reads TGTGCCAGCAGCTTACCCGAGGGGACCTGGCCCCAGCATTTT.

The chain carries TRBV7-6 and TRBJ2-1; D gene unclear. The V gene's germline CDR1 is SGHVS and CDR2 FNYEAQ. V gave up 1 base and J gave up 0 bases, with 7 bases separating them. This CDR3 contains 15 residues. The CDR3 is CASSLDASSYNEQFF. CDR3 nucleotide sequence: TGTGCCAGCAGCTTAGACGCGAGCTCCTACAATGAGCAGTTCTTC.